This TCR beta chain was sequenced during a study of blood T cell repertoires in COVID-19. Study-level background: Donors in the United States, Italy and Spain gave samples during acute or convalescent COVID-19. In each case, the material was cDNA or gDNA derived from T cells, B-cell-depleted T cells, or PBMCs.

Authors' analysis steps: Estimation of nucleated cell counts was performed using reference gene primer amplification. Measured with immunoSEQ multiplex PCR; TCRdb has only the in-frame clones, and not every one. V and J calls and clone size are copied from that table; D and trimming were computed from the DNA. The sample records 270,000 or so clones, about four fifths being singletons. Deletions cut 9 bases from V and 5 bases from J, with 26 bases between. The germline CDR1 and CDR2 sequences are LNHDA and SQIVND (reference sequence). This CDR3 contains 17 residues. The TCR was taken from a human donor with COVID-19, enrolled during active disease. The donor label of this sample is uncertain. The genes are TRBV19 and TRBJ1-5; perhaps TRBD1 as D (6 bases). Sequences were obtained from peripheral blood. CDR3 in DNA: TGTGCCAGAGACCTACAAAGAGGGCAGGGGATAGATCAGCCCCAGCATTTT. It encodes CARDLQRGQGIDQPQHF. Combining the CDR3 with reference TRBV19 and TRBJ1-5 gives the whole variable domain DGGITQSPKYLFRKEGQNVTLSCEQNLNHDAMYWYRQDPGQGLRLIYYSQIVNDFQKGDIAEGYSVSREKKESFPLTVTSAQKNPTAFYLCARDLQRGQGIDQPQHFGDGTRLSIL.